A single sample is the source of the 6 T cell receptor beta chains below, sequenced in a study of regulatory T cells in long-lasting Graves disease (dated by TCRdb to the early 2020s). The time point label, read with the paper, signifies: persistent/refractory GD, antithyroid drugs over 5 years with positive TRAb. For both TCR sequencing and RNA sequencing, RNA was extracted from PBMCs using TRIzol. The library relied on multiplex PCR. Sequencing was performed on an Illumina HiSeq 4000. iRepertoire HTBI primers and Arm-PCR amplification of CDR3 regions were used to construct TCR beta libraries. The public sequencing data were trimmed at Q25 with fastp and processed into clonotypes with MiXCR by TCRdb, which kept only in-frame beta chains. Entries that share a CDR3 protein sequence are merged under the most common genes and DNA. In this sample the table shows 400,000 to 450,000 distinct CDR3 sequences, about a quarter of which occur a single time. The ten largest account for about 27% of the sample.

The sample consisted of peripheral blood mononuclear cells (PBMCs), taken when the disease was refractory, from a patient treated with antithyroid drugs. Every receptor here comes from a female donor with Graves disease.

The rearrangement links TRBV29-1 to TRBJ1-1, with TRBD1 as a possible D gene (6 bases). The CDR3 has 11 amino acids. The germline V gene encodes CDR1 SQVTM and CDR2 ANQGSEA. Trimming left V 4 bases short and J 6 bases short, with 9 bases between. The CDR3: CSVGGPPEAFF. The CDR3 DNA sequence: TGCAGCGTTGGGGGGCCACCTGAAGCTTTCTTT.

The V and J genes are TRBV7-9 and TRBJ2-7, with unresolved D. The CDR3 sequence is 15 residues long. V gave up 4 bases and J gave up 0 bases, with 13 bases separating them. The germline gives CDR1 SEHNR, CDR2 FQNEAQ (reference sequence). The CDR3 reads CASSSDDTSSYEQYF. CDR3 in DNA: TGTGCCAGCAGCTCCGACGACACCAGCTCCTACGAGCAGTACTTC. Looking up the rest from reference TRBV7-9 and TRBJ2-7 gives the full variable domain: DTGVSQNPRHKITKRGQNVTFRCDPISEHNRLYWYRQTLGQGPEFLTYFQNEAQLEKSRLLSDRFSAERPKGSFSTLEIQRTEQGDSAMYLCASSSDDTSSYEQYFGPGTRLTVT.

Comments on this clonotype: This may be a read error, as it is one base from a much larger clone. The CDR3 DNA reads as TGTGCCAGCAGTTTATCGGCACAGAGCACTGAAGCTTTCTTT. The encoded protein is CASSLSAQSTEAFF. The V call is TRBV28, the J call TRBJ1-1; D remains unclear. Germline V gene lookup returns CDR1 MDHEN and CDR2 SYDVKM. The CDR3 loop spans 14 amino acids. V lost 1 base and J lost 4, with 10 bases in between.

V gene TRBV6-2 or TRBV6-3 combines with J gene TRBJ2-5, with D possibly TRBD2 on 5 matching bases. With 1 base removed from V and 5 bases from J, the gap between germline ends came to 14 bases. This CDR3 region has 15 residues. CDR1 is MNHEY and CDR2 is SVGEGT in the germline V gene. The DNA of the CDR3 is TGTGCCAGCAGTTACTTGCGGACTCCGAGGGAGACCCAGTACTTC. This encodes CASSYLRTPRETQYF.

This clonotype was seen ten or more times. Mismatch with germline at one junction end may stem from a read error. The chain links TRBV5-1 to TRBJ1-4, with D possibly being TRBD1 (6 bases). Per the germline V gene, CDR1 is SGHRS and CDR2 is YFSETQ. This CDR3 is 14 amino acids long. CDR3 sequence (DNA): TGCGCCAGCAGCCCCGGGACAACTTATGAAAAACTGTTTTTT. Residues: CASSPGTTYEKLFF.

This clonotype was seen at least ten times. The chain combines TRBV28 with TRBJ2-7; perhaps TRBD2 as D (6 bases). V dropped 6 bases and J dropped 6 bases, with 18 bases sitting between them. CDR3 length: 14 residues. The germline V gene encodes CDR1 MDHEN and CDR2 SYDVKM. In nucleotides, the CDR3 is TGTGCCAGCAGCCCCCTCGGCGGGGCGGGCGAGCAGTACTTC. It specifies CASSPLGGAGEQYF.